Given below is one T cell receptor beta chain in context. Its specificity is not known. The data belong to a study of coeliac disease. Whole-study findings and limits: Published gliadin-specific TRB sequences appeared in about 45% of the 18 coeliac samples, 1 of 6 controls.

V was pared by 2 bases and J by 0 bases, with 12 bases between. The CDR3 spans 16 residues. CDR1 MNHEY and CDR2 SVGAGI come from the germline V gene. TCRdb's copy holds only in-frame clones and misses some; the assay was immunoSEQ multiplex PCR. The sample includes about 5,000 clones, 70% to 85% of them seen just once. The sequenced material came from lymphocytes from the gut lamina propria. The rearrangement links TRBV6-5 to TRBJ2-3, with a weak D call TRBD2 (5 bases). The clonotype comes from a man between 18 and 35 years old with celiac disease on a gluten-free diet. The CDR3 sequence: CASSYRGFSSTDTQYF. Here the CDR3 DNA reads TGTGCCAGCAGTTACCGGGGATTCTCTAGCACAGATACGCAGTATTTT.